This T cell receptor (beta chain) was sequenced in a study of beta chain features in type 1 diabetes. General study findings and limits: VDJ junctions sequenced from type 1 diabetes patients showed fewer insertions and more deletions. Sequencing from cDNA could over-represent high-TCR-expressing cells. A greater similarity of naive, central memory and Treg TCRB repertoires was seen among patients than among healthy donors. All four CD4+ subsets from Type 1 diabetes patients carried moderately but significantly shorter TCRB CDR3s.

This clone occurred a few times. The antigen remains unidentified. V gave up 5 bases and J gave up 0 bases, with 9 bases separating them. Germline V lookup: CDR1 MNHEY, CDR2 SMNVEV (reference sequence). The CDR3 is 14 residues long. Of the isolated RNA, all was reverse transcribed, and so the sequenced material was expressed TCRB transcripts. Produced via immunoSEQ multiplex PCR; TCRdb's table is partial and in-frame only. The sample holds around 240,000 clones, roughly 17% seen once. The origin of this receptor is a man younger than 45 with type 1 diabetes. The chain combines TRBV27 with TRBJ2-3, with D unresolved. Material for sequencing was naive CD4+ T cells from blood. The CDR3 spells CASSDILSTDTQYF. CDR3 sequence (DNA): TGTGCCAGCAGTGACATCCTAAGCACAGATACGCAGTATTTT.